What follows is one T cell receptor (beta chain) and its context. Under the authors' procedure: Amplification of reference gene primers was used by the study to estimate nucleated cell counts. Libraries were prepared by immunoSEQ multiplex PCR; TCRdb keeps only in-frame clonotypes and omits some of them. V and J calls plus clone size are reproduced from that table; the DNA served to infer D and trimming. The sample has some 160,000 clones, around 84% seen once. Germline assignment: CDR1 LNHDA and CDR2 SQIVND (reference sequence). Trimming took 8 bases from V and 3 from J; bases not matched to a gene: 15. This CDR3 contains 17 residues. Seattle participants joined during active infection and were tracked over time. This record comes from a study of blood T cell repertoires in COVID-19. Study-level information: Sources were T cells, B-cell-depleted T cells, or PBMCs; the material itself was cDNA or gDNA.

Sequenced material: peripheral blood. The V and J genes are TRBV19 and TRBJ1-5, with 8 bases identical to TRBD1. The TCR originated in an elderly woman with COVID-19, enrolled during active disease. The CDR3 region is CASGLSTGQGYNQPQHF. Here the CDR3 DNA reads TGTGCCAGTGGACTATCTACTGGACAGGGTTACAATCAGCCCCAGCATTTT.